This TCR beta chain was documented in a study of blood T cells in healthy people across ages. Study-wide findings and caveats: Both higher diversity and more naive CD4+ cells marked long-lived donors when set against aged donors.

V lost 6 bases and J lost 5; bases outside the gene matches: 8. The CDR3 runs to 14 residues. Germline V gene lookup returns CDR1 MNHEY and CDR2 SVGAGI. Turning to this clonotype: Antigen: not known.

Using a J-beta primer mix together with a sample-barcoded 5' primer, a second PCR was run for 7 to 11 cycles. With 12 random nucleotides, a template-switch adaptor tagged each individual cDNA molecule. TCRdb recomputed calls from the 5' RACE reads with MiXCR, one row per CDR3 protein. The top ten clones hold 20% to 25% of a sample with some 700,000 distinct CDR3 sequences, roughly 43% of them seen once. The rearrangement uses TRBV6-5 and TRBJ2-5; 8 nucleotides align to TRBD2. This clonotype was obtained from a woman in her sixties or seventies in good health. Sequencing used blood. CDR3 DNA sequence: TGTGCCAGCAGACCCCGGGGGGGCCCCGAGACCCAGTACTTC. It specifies CASRPRGGPETQYF.